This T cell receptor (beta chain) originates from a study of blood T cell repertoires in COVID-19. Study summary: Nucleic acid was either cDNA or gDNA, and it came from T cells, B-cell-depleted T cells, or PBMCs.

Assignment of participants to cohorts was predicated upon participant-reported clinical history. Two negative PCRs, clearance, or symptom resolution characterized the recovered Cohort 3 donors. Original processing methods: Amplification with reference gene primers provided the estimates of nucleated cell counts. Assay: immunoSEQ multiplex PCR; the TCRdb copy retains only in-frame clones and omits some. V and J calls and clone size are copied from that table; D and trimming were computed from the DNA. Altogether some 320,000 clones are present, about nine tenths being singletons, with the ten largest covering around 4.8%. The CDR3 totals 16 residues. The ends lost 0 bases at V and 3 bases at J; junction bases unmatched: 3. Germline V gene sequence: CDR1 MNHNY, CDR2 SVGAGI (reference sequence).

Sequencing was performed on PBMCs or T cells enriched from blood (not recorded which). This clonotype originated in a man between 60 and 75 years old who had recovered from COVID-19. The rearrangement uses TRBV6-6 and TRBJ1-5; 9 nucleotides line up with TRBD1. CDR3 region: CASSYSGTGSNQPQHF. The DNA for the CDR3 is TGTGCCAGCAGTTACTCTGGGACAGGGTCCAATCAGCCCCAGCATTTT.